This TCR beta chain stems from a study of PD-L1 blockade in urothelial cancer. Overall study: The patients had undergone anywhere from 0 to 3 prior chemotherapy regimens. The median T cell count in blood samples was roughly 140,000.

V gave up 2 bases and J gave up 0 bases; unmatched junction bases: 6. The CDR3 extends over 16 amino acids. Germline lookup yields CDR1 SGHAT and CDR2 FQDESV (reference sequence). Measured with immunoSEQ multiplex PCR; TCRdb has only the in-frame clones, and not every one. The sample lists 80,000 to 95,000 clones; roughly 80% were seen once. This clone appeared once. The antigen remains unidentified. Stated time point: peripheral blood 6 weeks after treatment start. Study conclusions and caveats: A pretreatment blood TCR clonality that fell below the median predicted better progression-free and overall survival.

The sample in question was PBMCs, obtained around atezolizumab (anti-PD-L1) treatment. The clonotype comes from a man aged 65 to 85 with urothelial cancer. The chain links TRBV11-1 to TRBJ2-5; 7 nucleotides align to TRBD1. CDR3 bases: TGTGCCAGCAGCTTACGGACAGGAGGAAACCAAGAGACCCAGTACTTC. It codes for CASSLRTGGNQETQYF. Combining the CDR3 with reference TRBV11-1 and TRBJ2-5 gives the whole variable domain EAEVAQSPRYKITEKSQAVAFWCDPISGHATLYWYRQILGQGPELLVQFQDESVVDDSQLPKDRFSAERLKGVDSTLKIQPAELGDSAMYLCASSLRTGGNQETQYFGPGTRLLVL.